Sequencing of this TCR beta chain was carried out in a study of cytomegalovirus exposure and HLA in healthy donors. From germline, CDR1 is MGHDK and CDR2 SYGVNS. V lost 3 bases, J lost 4 bases, and 13 bases lay in between. CDR3 length equals 14 residues. This clone has more than one count but fewer than ten. Antigen specificity is unknown. There were likely unrecorded immune exposures, though donors were nominally healthy when sampled. Both 60 Vbeta primers and 13 Jbeta primers went into the PCR. The method was immunoSEQ multiplex PCR; TCRdb's version includes in-frame clones alone and lacks a portion of them. The top ten clones hold about 3.4% of a sample with 150,000 to 200,000 clones, under 80% of them seen once. Broader study findings: An analysis was carried out later, and it reportedly showed fewer N-insertions in an Asian-associated ancestry cluster than the roughly 670-donor mean. Near-uniform donor sequencing depth was presumed by presence/absence analyses.

Sequencing used PBMCs. V is TRBV25-1 and J is TRBJ2-7; D might be TRBD1 (6 bases). This receptor was obtained from a female donor in good health and CMV-seronegative. The CDR3 spells CASSDGQLRYEQYF. In DNA, the CDR3 is TGTGCCAGCAGTGACGGACAGCTTAGATACGAGCAGTACTTC.